This entry is about one TCR beta chain. This same CDR3 is encoded by further DNA sequences in the sample. Trimming removed 4 bases at V and 4 bases at J, with 7 bases between. This CDR3 spans 13 amino acids. Germline assignment: CDR1 SGHAT and CDR2 FQNNGV. Assay used: immunoSEQ multiplex PCR; TCRdb lists only in-frame clones, some missing. The repertoire table contains approximately 190,000 clones. These data are taken from a study of control samples from healthy donors and cancer patients. Sequenced material: blood. The clonotype was recovered from a woman aged 25 to 45 in good health. The chain is built from TRBV11-2 and TRBJ2-2, with D tentatively TRBD2 (6 bases). CDR3 region: CASSWDSTGELFF. The CDR3 region has the DNA TGTGCCAGCAGCTGGGACTCCACCGGGGAGCTGTTTTTT.